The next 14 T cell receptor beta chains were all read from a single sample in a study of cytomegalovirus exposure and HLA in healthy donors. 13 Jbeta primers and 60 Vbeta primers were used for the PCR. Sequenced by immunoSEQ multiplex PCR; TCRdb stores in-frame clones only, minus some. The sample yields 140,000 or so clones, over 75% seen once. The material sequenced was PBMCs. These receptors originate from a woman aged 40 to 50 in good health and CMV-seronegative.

The CDR3 loop is CASSLAAIREQYF. CDR3 coding DNA: TGTGCCAGCAGCTTAGCTGCGATTCGCGAGCAGTACTTC. The chain couples TRBV7-9 to TRBJ2-7; no definite D call. The V gene's germline CDR1 is SEHNR and CDR2 FQNEAQ (reference sequence). The CDR3 contains 13 residues. Trimming shortened V by 0 bases and J by 6 bases, and 9 bases separated the two germline ends. Based on the CDR3 plus reference TRBV7-9 and TRBJ2-7, the full variable domain is DTGVSQNPRHKITKRGQNVTFRCDPISEHNRLYWYRQTLGQGPEFLTYFQNEAQLEKSRLLSDRFSAERPKGSFSTLEIQRTEQGDSAMYLCASSLAAIREQYFGPGTRLTVT.

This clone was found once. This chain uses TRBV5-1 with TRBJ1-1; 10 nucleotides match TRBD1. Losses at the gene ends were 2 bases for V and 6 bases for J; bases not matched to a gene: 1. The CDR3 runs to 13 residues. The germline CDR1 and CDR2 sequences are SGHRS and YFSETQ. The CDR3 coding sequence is TGCGCCAGCAGCTTAGGGACAGGGGCTGAAGCTTTCTTT. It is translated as CASSLGTGAEAFF.

The CDR3 region has the DNA TGTGCCAGCAGCTTAGATAGTAGAGCAGGGCTGACTGAAGCTTTCTTT. It specifies CASSLDSRAGLTEAFF. The rearrangement joins TRBV11-3 to TRBJ1-1, with D possibly TRBD1 on 5 matching bases. Trimming removed 0 bases at V and 5 bases at J, with 16 bases between. Germline V lookup: CDR1 SGHNT, CDR2 YENEEA. The CDR3 has 16 amino acids.

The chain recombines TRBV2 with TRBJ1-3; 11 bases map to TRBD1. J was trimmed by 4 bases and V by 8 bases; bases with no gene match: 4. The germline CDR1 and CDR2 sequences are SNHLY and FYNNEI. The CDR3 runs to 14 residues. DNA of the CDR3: TGTGCCAGCCGGACAGGGGGCTTCGGAAACACCATATATTTT. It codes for CASRTGGFGNTIYF.

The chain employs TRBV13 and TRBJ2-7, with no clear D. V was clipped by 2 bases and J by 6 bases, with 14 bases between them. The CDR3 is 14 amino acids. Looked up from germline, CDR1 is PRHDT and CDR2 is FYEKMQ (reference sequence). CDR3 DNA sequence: TGTGCCAGCAGCTTATACACGCAAACCCCCGAGCAGTACTTC. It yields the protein CASSLYTQTPEQYF.

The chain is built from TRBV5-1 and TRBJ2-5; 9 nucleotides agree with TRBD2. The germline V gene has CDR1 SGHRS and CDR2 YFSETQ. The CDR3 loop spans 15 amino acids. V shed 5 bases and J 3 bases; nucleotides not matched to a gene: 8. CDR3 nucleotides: TGCGCCAGCAGGTATAGCGGGAGAGCAGAAGAGACCCAGTACTTC. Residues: CASRYSGRAEETQYF.

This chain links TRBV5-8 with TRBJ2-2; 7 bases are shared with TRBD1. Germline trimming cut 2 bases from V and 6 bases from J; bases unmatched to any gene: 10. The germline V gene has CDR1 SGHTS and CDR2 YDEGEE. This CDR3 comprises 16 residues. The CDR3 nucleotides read TGTGCCAGCAGCTTAGTCGACAGGGAGCCACCCGGGGAGCTGTTTTTT. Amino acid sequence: CASSLVDREPPGELFF.

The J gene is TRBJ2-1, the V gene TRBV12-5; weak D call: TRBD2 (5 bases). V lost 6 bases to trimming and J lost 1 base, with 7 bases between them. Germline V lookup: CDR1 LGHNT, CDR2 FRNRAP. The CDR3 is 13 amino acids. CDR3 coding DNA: TGTGCTAGTGGGGACTTTTCCTACAATGAGCAGTTCTTC. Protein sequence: CASGDFSYNEQFF.

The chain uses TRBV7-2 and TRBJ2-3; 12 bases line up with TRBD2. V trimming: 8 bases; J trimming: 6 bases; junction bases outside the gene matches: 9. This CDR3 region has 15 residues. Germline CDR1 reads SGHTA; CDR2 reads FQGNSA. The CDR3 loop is CASSRTSGAGDTQYF. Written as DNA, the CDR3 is TGTGCCAGCTCCCGGACTAGCGGGGCGGGGGATACGCAGTATTTT.

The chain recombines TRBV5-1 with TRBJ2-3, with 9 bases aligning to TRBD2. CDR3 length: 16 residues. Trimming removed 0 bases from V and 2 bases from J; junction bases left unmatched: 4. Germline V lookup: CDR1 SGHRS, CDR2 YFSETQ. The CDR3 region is CASSLGLAGNTDTQYF. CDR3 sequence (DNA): TGCGCCAGCAGCTTGGGGCTAGCGGGAAACACAGATACGCAGTATTTT.

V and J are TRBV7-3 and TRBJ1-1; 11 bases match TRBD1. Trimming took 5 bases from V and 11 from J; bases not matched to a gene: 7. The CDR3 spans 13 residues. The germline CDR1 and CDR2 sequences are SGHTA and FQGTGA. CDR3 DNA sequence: TGTGCCAGCAGCCCCTCGGGACAGGGGGACGCTTTCTTT. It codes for CASSPSGQGDAFF. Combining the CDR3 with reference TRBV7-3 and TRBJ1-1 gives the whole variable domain GAGVSQTPSNKVTEKGKYVELRCDPISGHTALYWYRQSLGQGPEFLIYFQGTGAADDSGLPNDRFFAVRPEGSVSTLKIQRTERGDSAVYLCASSPSGQGDAFFGQGTRLTVV.

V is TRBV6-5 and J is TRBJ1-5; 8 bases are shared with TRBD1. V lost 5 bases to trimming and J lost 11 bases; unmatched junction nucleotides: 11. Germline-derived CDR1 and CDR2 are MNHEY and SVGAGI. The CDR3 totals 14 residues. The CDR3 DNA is TGTGCCAGCAGTGAAGGTCCAGGGGGCCCCGCCCAGCATTTT. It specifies CASSEGPGGPAQHF.

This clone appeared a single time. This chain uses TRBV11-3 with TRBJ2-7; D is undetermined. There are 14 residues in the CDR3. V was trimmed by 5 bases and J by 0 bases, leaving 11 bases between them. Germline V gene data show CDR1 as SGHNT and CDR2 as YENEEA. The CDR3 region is CASSLEVSSYEQYF. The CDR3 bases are TGTGCCAGCAGCCTCGAGGTGAGCTCCTACGAGCAGTACTTC.

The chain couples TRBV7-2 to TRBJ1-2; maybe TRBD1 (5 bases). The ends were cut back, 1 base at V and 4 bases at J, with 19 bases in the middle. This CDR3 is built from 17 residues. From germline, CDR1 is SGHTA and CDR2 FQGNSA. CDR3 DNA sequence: TGTGCCAGCAGCTTAGTTCGAGGAGTTCAGGGTTCCTATGGCTACACCTTC. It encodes CASSLVRGVQGSYGYTF.